One sample yielded the 10 T cell receptor beta chains listed below, sequenced in a study of blood T cells in healthy people across ages. Then a second PCR, running about 6 to 11 cycles, was carried out with a sample-barcoded 5' primer and a J-beta primer mix. TCRdb used MiXCR to reprocess the 5' RACE reads, holding one entry per CDR3 protein. The table records 650,000 or so distinct CDR3 sequences, around 52% of them present only once. Sequenced: blood. These receptors all stem from a woman of 80 years or more in good health.

Regarding this clonotype: A much larger clone is a single base away; this may be a read error. The J gene is TRBJ2-3, the V gene TRBV7-3; D is possibly TRBD1 (5 bases). This CDR3 comprises 15 residues. The germline V gene encodes CDR1 SGHTA and CDR2 FQGTGA. V was trimmed by 1 base and J by 3 bases, leaving 11 bases between them. The CDR3 protein is CASSLIRVDTDTQYF. Here the CDR3 DNA reads TGTGCCAGCAGCTTAATCAGGGTCGATACAGATACGCAGTATTTT.

The chain couples TRBV5-1 to TRBJ2-1, with TRBD2 matching over 10 bases. CDR3 size: 20 residues. The V gene end was trimmed by 0 bases and the J gene end by 5 bases; junction bases not matched to a gene: 17. The V gene's germline CDR1 is SGHRS and CDR2 YFSETQ. The CDR3 DNA reads as TGCGCCAGCAGCTTGGTTCCAGCGGGGGGGCTTGGCACTTCTCACAATGAGCAGTTCTTC. Translated, it gives CASSLVPAGGLGTSHNEQFF.

This clonotype was seen at least ten times. The chain recombines TRBV28 with TRBJ2-1, with TRBD1 as a possible D gene (6 bases). The CDR3 is made up of 15 amino acids. Trimming stripped 4 bases from V and 7 bases from J, with 17 bases between. Germline V gene lookup returns CDR1 MDHEN and CDR2 SYDVKM. The CDR3 region has the DNA TGTGCCAGCAGTTCACCCCCCCAGGGGTTGAATGAGCAGTTCTTC. It specifies CASSSPPQGLNEQFF.

This clonotype was counted many times. The chain is built from TRBV9 and TRBJ2-3; D remains ambiguous. This CDR3 has 13 amino acids. V lost 0 bases, J lost 3 bases, and 5 bases lay in between. In germline, CDR1 is SGDLS, CDR2 YYNGEE. The CDR3 coding sequence is TGTGCCAGCAGCGTAGGGAATACAGATACGCAGTATTTT. It encodes CASSVGNTDTQYF. Filled out from reference TRBV9 and TRBJ2-3, the complete variable domain reads DSGVTQTPKHLITATGQRVTLRCSPRSGDLSVYWYQQSLDQGLQFLIQYYNGEERAKGNILERFSAQQFPDLHSELNLSSLELGDSALYFCASSVGNTDTQYFGPGTRLTVL.

V and J are TRBV12-3 or TRBV12-4 and TRBJ1-5, with D possibly TRBD1 on 6 matching bases. V lost 6 bases and J 4 bases, leaving 16 bases between the germline ends. This CDR3 comprises 15 residues. CDR3 coding DNA: TGTGCCAGCAGCCACCGGACAGAGAATAATCAGCCCCAGCATTTT. This gives the protein CASSHRTENNQPQHF.

This clonotype was seen ten or more times. The chain links TRBV10-1 to TRBJ2-5, with a tentative D call TRBD1 (7 bases). The length of the CDR3 is 14 residues. V gave up 5 bases and J gave up 11 bases, with 21 bases separating them. Looked up from germline, CDR1 is WNHNN and CDR2 is SYGVQD (reference sequence). The DNA of the CDR3 is TGCGCCAGCAGTCGACAGGGAAAGTATCGGGAGCAGTACTTC. This sequence encodes CASSRQGKYREQYF.

J is TRBJ2-5 and V is TRBV25-1, with D tentatively TRBD1 (6 bases). Trimming left V 8 bases short and J 1 base short, with 11 bases between. The CDR3 has 13 amino acids. Germline V gene sequence: CDR1 MGHDK, CDR2 SYGVNS. The CDR3 DNA follows: TGTGCCAGCCGCGGACAGTTCCAAGAGACCCAGTACTTC. Its translation is CASRGQFQETQYF.

This chain uses TRBV20-1 with TRBJ2-1; no clear D gene. Per germline, CDR1 DFQATT and CDR2 SNEGSKA (reference sequence). The CDR3 has 14 amino acids. V was pared by 0 bases and J by 5 bases, with 11 bases between. The CDR3: CSARDPRAHNEQFF. CDR3 nucleotides: TGCAGTGCTAGAGATCCTCGAGCCCACAATGAGCAGTTCTTC.

Many counts were recorded for this clonotype. This chain links TRBV7-2 with TRBJ2-7; 10 positions agree with TRBD1. The CDR3 runs 15 residues. After removal of 2 bases from V and 5 bases from J, the junction contained 6 bases not matched to a gene. The germline CDR1 and CDR2 sequences are SGHTA and FQGNSA. The CDR3 bases are TGTGCCAGCAGCTTAAGACAGGGGGCGGAAAACGAGCAGTACTTC. Amino acids: CASSLRQGAENEQYF.

This chain uses TRBV4-2 with TRBJ2-3; 11 nucleotides agree with TRBD2. The trim removed 4 bases at V and 3 bases at J, leaving 9 bases unmatched. The V gene's germline CDR1 is LGHNA and CDR2 YNFKEQ. The CDR3 runs 17 residues. The CDR3 here is CASSPPATSGGTDTQYF. CDR3 DNA: TGTGCCAGCAGCCCGCCCGCTACTAGCGGGGGTACAGATACGCAGTATTTT.